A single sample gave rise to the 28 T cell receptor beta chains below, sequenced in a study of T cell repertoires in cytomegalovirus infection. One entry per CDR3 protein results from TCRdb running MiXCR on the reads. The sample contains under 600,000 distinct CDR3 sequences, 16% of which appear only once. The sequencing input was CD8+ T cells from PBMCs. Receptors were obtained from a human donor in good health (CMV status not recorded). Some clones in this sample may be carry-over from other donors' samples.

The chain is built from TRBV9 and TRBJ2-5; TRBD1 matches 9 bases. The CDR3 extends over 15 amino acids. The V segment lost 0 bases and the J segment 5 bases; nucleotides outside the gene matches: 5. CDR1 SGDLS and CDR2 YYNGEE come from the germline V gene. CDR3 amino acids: CASSVGTGGRETQYF. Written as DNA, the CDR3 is TGTGCCAGCAGCGTAGGAACAGGGGGCCGGGAGACCCAGTACTTC.

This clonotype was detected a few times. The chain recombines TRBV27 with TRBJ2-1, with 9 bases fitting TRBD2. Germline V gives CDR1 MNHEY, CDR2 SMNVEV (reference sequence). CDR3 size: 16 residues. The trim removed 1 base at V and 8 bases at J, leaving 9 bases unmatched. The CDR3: CASSLLVAGATDEQFF. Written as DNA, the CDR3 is TGTGCCAGCAGTTTATTAGTAGCGGGAGCGACGGATGAGCAGTTCTTC.

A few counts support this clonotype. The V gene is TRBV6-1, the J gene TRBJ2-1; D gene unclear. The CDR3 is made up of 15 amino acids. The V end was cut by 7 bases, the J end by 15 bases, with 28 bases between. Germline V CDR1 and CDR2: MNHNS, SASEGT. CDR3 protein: CASTEEVSAKASRFF. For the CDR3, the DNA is TGTGCCAGCACGGAAGAGGTTTCGGCCAAAGCATCTAGGTTCTTC.

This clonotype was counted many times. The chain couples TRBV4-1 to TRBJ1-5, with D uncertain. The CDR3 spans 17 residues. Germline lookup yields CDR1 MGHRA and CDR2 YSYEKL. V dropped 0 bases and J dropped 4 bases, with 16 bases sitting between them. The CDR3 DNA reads TGCGCCAGCAGCCAAGACAGATTGGAAGTGGTTAATCAGCCCCAGCATTTT. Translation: CASSQDRLEVVNQPQHF.

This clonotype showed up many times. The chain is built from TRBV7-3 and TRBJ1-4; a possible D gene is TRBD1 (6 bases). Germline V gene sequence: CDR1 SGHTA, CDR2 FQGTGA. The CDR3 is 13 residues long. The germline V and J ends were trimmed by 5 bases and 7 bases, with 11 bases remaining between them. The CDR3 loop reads CASSPGRGEKLFF. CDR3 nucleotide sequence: TGTGCCAGCAGCCCCGGCAGGGGTGAAAAACTGTTTTTT.

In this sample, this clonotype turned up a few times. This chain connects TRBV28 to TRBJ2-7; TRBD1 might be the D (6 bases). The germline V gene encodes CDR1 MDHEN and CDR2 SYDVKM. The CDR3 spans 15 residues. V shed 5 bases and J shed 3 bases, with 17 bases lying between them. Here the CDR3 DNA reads TGTGCCAGCAGTAGCTTAGGGACATCTTACTACGAGCAGTACTTC. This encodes CASSSLGTSYYEQYF.

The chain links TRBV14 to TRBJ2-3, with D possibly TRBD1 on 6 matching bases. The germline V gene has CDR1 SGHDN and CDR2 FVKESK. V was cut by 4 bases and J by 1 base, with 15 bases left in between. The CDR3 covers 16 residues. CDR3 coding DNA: TGTGCCAGCAGCCCCTCCCCAGGGGCGGGCACAGATACGCAGTATTTT. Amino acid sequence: CASSPSPGAGTDTQYF.

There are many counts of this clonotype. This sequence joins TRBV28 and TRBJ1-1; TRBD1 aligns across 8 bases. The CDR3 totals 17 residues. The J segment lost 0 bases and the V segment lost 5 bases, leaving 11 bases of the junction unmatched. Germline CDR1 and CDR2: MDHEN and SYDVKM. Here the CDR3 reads CASSIITGTGMNTEAFF. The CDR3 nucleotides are TGTGCCAGCAGTATAATAACCGGGACAGGAATGAACACTGAAGCTTTCTTT.

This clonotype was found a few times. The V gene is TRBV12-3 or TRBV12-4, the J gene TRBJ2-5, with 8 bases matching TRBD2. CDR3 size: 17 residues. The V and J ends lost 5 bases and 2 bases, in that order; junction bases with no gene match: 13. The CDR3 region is CASSPGGSGVPQETQYF. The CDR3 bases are TGTGCCAGCAGTCCCGGGGGTAGCGGGGTCCCTCAAGAGACCCAGTACTTC.

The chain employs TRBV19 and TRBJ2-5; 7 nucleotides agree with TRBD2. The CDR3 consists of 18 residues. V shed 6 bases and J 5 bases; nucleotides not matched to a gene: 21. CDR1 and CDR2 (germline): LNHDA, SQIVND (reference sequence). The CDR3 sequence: CASSPGALATRRRETQYF. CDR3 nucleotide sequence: TGTGCCAGTAGCCCCGGGGCACTAGCGACACGAAGGAGGGAGACCCAGTACTTC.

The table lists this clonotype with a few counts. The CDR3 sequence is CASSYGRGQIRYGYTF. For the CDR3, the DNA is TGTGCCAGCAGTTACGGGAGGGGGCAGATCCGCTATGGCTACACCTTC. The chain employs TRBV6-6 and TRBJ1-2; 7 bases are shared with TRBD1. With 2 bases clipped from V and 4 bases from J, the junction kept 10 bases outside the gene matches. This CDR3 comprises 16 residues. In germline, CDR1 is MNHNY, CDR2 SVGAGI (reference sequence).

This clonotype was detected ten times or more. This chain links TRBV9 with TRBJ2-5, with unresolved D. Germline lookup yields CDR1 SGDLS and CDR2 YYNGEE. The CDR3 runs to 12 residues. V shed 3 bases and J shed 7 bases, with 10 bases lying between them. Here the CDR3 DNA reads TGTGCCAGCAGCGCGGATATTGGGACCCAGTACTTC. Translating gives CASSADIGTQYF. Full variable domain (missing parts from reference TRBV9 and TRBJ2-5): DSGVTQTPKHLITATGQRVTLRCSPRSGDLSVYWYQQSLDQGLQFLIQYYNGEERAKGNILERFSAQQFPDLHSELNLSSLELGDSALYFCASSADIGTQYFGPGTRLLVL.

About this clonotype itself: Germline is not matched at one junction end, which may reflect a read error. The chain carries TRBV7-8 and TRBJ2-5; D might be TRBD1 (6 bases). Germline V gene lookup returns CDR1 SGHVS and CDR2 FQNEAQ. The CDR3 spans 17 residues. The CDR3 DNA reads TGTGCCAGAAGCTTCGTAACCGTGGACAGCTTCCAAGAGACCAAGTACTTC. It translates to CARSFVTVDSFQETKYF.

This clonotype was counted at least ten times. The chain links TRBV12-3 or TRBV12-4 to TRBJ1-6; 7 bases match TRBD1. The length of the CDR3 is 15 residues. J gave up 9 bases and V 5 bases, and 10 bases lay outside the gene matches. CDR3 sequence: CASSPSGQVVSPLHF. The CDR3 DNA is TGTGCCAGCAGTCCCTCAGGACAGGTGGTTTCACCCCTCCACTTT.

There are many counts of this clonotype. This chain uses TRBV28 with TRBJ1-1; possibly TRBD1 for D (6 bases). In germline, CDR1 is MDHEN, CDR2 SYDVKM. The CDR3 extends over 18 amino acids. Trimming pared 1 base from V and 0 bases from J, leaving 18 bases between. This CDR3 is CASSLSSIQGPMNTEAFF. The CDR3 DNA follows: TGTGCCAGCAGTTTATCCTCAATACAGGGCCCCATGAACACTGAAGCTTTCTTT. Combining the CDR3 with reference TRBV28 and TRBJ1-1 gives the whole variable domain DVKVTQSSRYLVKRTGEKVFLECVQDMDHENMFWYRQDPGLGLRLIYFSYDVKMKEKGDIPEGYSVSREKKERFSLILESASTNQTSMYLCASSLSSIQGPMNTEAFFGQGTRLTVV.

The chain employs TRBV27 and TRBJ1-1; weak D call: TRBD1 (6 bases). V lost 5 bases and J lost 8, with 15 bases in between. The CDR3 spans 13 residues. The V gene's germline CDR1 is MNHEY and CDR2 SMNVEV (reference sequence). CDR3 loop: CASSPSGGGEAFF. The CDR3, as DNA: TGTGCCAGCAGTCCGAGCGGGGGCGGGGAAGCTTTCTTT.

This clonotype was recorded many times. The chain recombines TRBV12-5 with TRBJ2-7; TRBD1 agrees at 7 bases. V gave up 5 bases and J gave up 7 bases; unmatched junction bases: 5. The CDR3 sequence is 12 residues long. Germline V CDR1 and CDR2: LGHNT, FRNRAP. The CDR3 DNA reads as TGTGCTAGTGGTAGGGACAGTTTTGAGCAGTACTTC. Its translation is CASGRDSFEQYF.

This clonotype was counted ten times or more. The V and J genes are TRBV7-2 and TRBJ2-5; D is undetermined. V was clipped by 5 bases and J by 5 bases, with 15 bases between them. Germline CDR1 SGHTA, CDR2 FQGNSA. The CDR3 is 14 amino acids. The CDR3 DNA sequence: TGTGCCAGCAGCGGTCGACTCCCTGGGGAGACCCAGTACTTC. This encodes CASSGRLPGETQYF. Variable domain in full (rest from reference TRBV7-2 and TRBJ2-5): GAGVSQSPSNKVTEKGKDVELRCDPISGHTALYWYRQSLGQGLEFLIYFQGNSAPDKSGLPSDRFSAERTGGSVSTLTIQRTQQEDSAVYLCASSGRLPGETQYFGPGTRLLVL.

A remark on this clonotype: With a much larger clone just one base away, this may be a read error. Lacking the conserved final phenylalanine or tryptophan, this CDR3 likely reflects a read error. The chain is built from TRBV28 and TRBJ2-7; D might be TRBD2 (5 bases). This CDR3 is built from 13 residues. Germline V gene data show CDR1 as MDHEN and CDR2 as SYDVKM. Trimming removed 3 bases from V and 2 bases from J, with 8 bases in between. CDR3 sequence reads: CASSFGAAYEQYL. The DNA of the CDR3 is TGTGCCAGCAGTTTTGGAGCGGCCTACGAGCAGTACTTA.

CDR3 loop: CASSFSGPGFYGYTF. As DNA, the CDR3 is TGTGCCAGCAGTTTTTCTGGCCCTGGGTTCTATGGCTACACCTTC. The genes are TRBV28 and TRBJ1-2; no reliable D call. The V gene lost 3 bases and the J gene lost 4 bases, with 15 bases spanning the gap. Germline V lookup: CDR1 MDHEN, CDR2 SYDVKM. This CDR3 spans 15 amino acids.

CDR3 nucleotides: TGTGCCAGCAGCTTTGAGAGGGGGAATTCACCCCTCCACTTT. Protein product: CASSFERGNSPLHF. V is TRBV5-8 and J is TRBJ1-6; D is perhaps TRBD1 (6 bases). Germline V gene sequence: CDR1 SGHTS, CDR2 YDEGEE. Trimming removed 2 bases at V and 7 bases at J, with 10 bases between. CDR3 length: 14 amino acids.

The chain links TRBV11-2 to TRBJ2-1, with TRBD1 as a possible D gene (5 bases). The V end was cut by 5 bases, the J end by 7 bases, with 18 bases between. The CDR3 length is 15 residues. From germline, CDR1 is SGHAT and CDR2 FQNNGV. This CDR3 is CASSPPGGASNEQFF. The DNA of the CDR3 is TGTGCCAGCAGCCCCCCAGGTGGGGCTAGTAATGAGCAGTTCTTC.

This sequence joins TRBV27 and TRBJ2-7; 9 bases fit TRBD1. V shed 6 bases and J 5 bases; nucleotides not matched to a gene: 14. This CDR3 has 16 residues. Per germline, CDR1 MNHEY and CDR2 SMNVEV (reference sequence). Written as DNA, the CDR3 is TGTGCCAGCAGCTCCTTGGGACAGGGAGTAGGTGACGAGCAGTACTTC. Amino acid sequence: CASSSLGQGVGDEQYF.

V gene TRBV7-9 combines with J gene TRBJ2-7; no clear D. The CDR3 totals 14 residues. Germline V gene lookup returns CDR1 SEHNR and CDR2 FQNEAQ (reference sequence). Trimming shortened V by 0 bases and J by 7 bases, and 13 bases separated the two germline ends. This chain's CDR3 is CASSLAGLGNEQYF. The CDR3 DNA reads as TGTGCCAGCAGCTTAGCAGGGTTGGGTAATGAGCAGTACTTC. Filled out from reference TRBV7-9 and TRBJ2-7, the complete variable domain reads DTGVSQNPRHKITKRGQNVTFRCDPISEHNRLYWYRQTLGQGPEFLTYFQNEAQLEKSRLLSDRFSAERPKGSFSTLEIQRTEQGDSAMYLCASSLAGLGNEQYFGPGTRLTVT.

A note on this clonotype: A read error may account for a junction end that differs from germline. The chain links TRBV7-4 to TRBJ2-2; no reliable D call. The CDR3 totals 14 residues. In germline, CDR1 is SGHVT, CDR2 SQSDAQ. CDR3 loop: CASSSRHITGELFF. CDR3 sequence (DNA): TGTGCAAGCAGCTCTCGACATATCACCGGGGAGCTGTTTTTT.

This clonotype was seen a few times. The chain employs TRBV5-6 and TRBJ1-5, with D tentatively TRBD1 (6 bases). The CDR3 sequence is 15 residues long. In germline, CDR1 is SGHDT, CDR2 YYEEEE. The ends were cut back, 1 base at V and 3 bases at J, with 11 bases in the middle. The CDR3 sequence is CASSLNRQDNQPQHF. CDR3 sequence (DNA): TGTGCCAGCAGCTTGAATCGACAGGACAATCAGCCCCAGCATTTT.

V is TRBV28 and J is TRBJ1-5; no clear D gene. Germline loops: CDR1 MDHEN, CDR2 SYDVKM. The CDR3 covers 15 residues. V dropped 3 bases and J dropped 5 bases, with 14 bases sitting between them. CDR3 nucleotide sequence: TGTGCCAGCAGTTTTTTCTGGGTTGCGGATCAGCCCCAGCATTTT. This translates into CASSFFWVADQPQHF.

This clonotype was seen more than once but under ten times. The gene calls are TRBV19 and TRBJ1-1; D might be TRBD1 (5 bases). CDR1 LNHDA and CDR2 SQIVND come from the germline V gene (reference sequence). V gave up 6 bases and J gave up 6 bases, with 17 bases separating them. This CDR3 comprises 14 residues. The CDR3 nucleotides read TGTGCCAGTAGGTCTGGGGGTTGGGACCCTGAAGCTTTCTTT. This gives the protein CASRSGGWDPEAFF. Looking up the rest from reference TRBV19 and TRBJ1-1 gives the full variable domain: DGGITQSPKYLFRKEGQNVTLSCEQNLNHDAMYWYRQDPGQGLRLIYYSQIVNDFQKGDIAEGYSVSREKKESFPLTVTSAQKNPTAFYLCASRSGGWDPEAFFGQGTRLTVV.